The rows below give T cell receptor beta chains drawn from one sample of a study of cytomegalovirus exposure and HLA in healthy donors. Method: immunoSEQ multiplex PCR; TCRdb's copy keeps in-frame clones and lacks some. The table has some 180,000 clones, approximately 89% seen once; the top ten hold 7.2%. The sample consisted of PBMCs. Receptors originate from a man aged 30 to 39 in good health and CMV-seropositive. CDR3s include the opening cysteine and the closing phenylalanine or tryptophan. A D gene is named only where the DNA matches it firmly. The listing skips clone size in some rows; elsewhere it reads once, few, many or a size class.

J gene,D gene,V gene,clone size,CDR3 DNA,CDR3 protein
TRBJ2-3,NA,TRBV7-3,NA,TGTGCCAGCAGCCCCTCACAAAATACGCAGTATTTT,CASSPSQNTQYF
TRBJ2-5,NA,TRBV19,NA,TGTGCCAGTAGTCCCCCTCGGGGCCTCCAAAGGAGAGAGACCCAGTACTTC,CASSPPRGLQRRETQYF
TRBJ1-2,NA,TRBV18,NA,TGTGCCAGCTCACCACTAGAGCAGAACTATGGCTACACCTTC,CASSPLEQNYGYTF
TRBJ2-2,NA,TRBV4-1,once,TGCGCCAGCAGCCAAAGGGACGGAAATTTCGCGAACACCGGGGAGCTGTTTTTT,CASSQRDGNFANTGELFF
TRBJ1-2,NA,TRBV7-7,NA,TGTGCCAGCAGCTTAGCGGGGTTTCAGGGCTATGGCTACACCTTC,CASSLAGFQGYGYTF
TRBJ2-5,NA,TRBV10-3,few,TGTGCCATCAGTGAGTCGGGCGGGGCCACCCAAGAGACCCAGTACTTC,CAISESGGATQETQYF
TRBJ2-3,TRBD2,TRBV28,NA,TGTGCCAGTGGGAGAGCGGGAGTAACTCGCACAGATACGCAGTATTTT,CASGRAGVTRTDTQYF
TRBJ2-7,NA,TRBV6-1,NA,TGTGCCAGCAATAGTGGGTCCGACGGTGACGAGCAGTACTTC,CASNSGSDGDEQYF
TRBJ2-7,TRBD1,TRBV2,few,TGTGCCAGCGGAGGACAGGGCTACGAGCAGTACTTC,CASGGQGYEQYF
TRBJ2-6,TRBD1,TRBV19,once,TGTGCCAGTAGTGACCCAGGGGGCGCGTCTGGGGCCAACGTCCTGACTTTC,CASSDPGGASGANVLTF
TRBJ1-4,NA,TRBV11-3,NA,TGTGCCAGCAGTCCCCAAACTCACGGACGGTTGGGAACTAATGAAAAACTGTTTTTT,CASSPQTHGRLGTNEKLFF
TRBJ2-3,TRBD1,TRBV9,NA,TGTGCCAGCAGCGTATGGGGACAGGGGCCCACAGATACGCAGTATTTT,CASSVWGQGPTDTQYF
TRBJ2-1,NA,TRBV27,NA,TGTGCCAGCAGTTTAGCCACCGCCCGAGAGCAGTTCTTC,CASSLATAREQFF
TRBJ2-7,TRBD2,TRBV6-6,NA,TGTGCCACCACGAGACTAGCGGGTTCCGAGCAGTACTTC,CATTRLAGSEQYF
TRBJ1-1,NA,TRBV6-5,NA,TGTGCCAGCAGTCGGACACGTACGAACACTGAAGCTTTCTTT,CASSRTRTNTEAFF
TRBJ2-2,NA,TRBV2,NA,TGTGCCAGCAGTGAATTGGTTGGCGGCACCGGGGAGCTGTTTTTT,CASSELVGGTGELFF
TRBJ2-7,NA,TRBV6-5,few,TGTGCCAGCAGTTACAGTGGGTTATCCTACGAGCAGTACTTC,CASSYSGLSYEQYF
TRBJ1-4,NA,TRBV4-1,NA,TGCGCCAGCAGCCACGTGGGAGAAAAACTGTTTTTT,CASSHVGEKLFF
TRBJ2-3,TRBD2,TRBV7-3,NA,TGTGCCAGCAGCTGGGCGGGAGCCACAGATACGCAGTATTTT,CASSWAGATDTQYF
TRBJ2-5,TRBD1,TRBV4-2,NA,TGTGCCAGCAGCCTAAGGACAGGGATAGAGACCCAGTACTTC,CASSLRTGIETQYF
TRBJ2-3,NA,TRBV6-4,NA,TGTGCCAGCAGTGACTCGAATGGCGGCACAGATACGCAGTATTTT,CASSDSNGGTDTQYF
TRBJ2-2,NA,TRBV6-5,NA,TGTGCCAGCAGCCCTGAGGACACCGGGGAGCTGTTTTTT,CASSPEDTGELFF
TRBJ2-3,TRBD2,TRBV6-1,NA,TGTGCCAGCAGTGAAGCGCTGGGGGGGTTCACAGATACGCAGTATTTT,CASSEALGGFTDTQYF
TRBJ2-7,NA,TRBV7-3,NA,TGTGCCAGCAGCCTAGAACCGGGACCTTACTACGAGCAGTACTTC,CASSLEPGPYYEQYF
TRBJ1-2,TRBD1,TRBV5-4,NA,TGTGCCAGCAGCTCGGACAGGGTCTATGGCTACACCTTC,CASSSDRVYGYTF
TRBJ2-7,NA,TRBV4-3,NA,TGCGCCAGCAGCCAAGGGATCAGGGGCTACGAGCAGTACTTC,CASSQGIRGYEQYF
TRBJ1-2,TRBD1,TRBV4-3,few,TGCGCCAGCAGCCAAGAGGGGACAGTAGGACAAGGCTACACCTTC,CASSQEGTVGQGYTF
TRBJ1-1,NA,TRBV4-1,few,TGCGCCAGCAGCCATCGGGGGATGAACACTGAAGCTTTCTTT,CASSHRGMNTEAFF
TRBJ2-7,NA,TRBV7-3,few,TGTGCCAGCAGCGAAGGTGGTGAGCAGTACTTC,CASSEGGEQYF
TRBJ2-2,TRBD2,TRBV25-1,NA,TGTGCCAGACTACACGGGGGGACCGGGGAGCTGTTTTTT,CARLHGGTGELFF
TRBJ2-5,TRBD2,TRBV27,NA,TGTGCCAGCACTCACCGGGGGGGCCACCCGACCCAGTACTTC,CASTHRGGHPTQYF
TRBJ1-4,TRBD1,TRBV7-6,once,TGTGCCAGCAGCTCGACAGGGACCTTTGCAACTAATGAAAAACTGTTTTTT,CASSSTGTFATNEKLFF
TRBJ1-1,NA,TRBV11-1,NA,TGTGCCAGCAGCTTACCCCACCCGAACACTGAAGCTTTCTTT,CASSLPHPNTEAFF
TRBJ1-5,TRBD1,TRBV6-5,NA,TGTGCCAGCTCTAGGGGGCGCGATCAGCCCCAGCATTTT,CASSRGRDQPQHF
TRBJ1-2,NA,TRBV9,NA,TGTGCCAGCAGCGTAGGTCCGGCGGGGACTAACTATGGCTACACCTTC,CASSVGPAGTNYGYTF
TRBJ2-7,NA,TRBV2,once,TGTGCCAGCAGCACTTCCCGGGCGCAGCTCGCCTACGAGCAGTACTTC,CASSTSRAQLAYEQYF
TRBJ2-7,NA,TRBV7-8,NA,TGTGCCAGCAGCGCCGGGGGATCCAGCTCCTACGAGCAGTACTTC,CASSAGGSSSYEQYF
TRBJ1-5,NA,TRBV15,NA,TGTGCCACGACCCGGGACACCGATAGCAATCAGCCCCAGCATTTT,CATTRDTDSNQPQHF
TRBJ2-7,NA,TRBV5-4,NA,TGTGCCAGCAGCGGACCTCACTACGAGCAGTACTTC,CASSGPHYEQYF
TRBJ2-1,TRBD2,TRBV9,once,TGTGCCAGCAGCGTCCAACCTAGCGGGATCGCGAATGAGCAGTTCTTC,CASSVQPSGIANEQFF
TRBJ2-3,NA,TRBV10-3,NA,TGTGCCATCAGCCTAGCCGGTAATACGCAGTATTTT,CAISLAGNTQYF
TRBJ1-2,TRBD1,TRBV5-1,NA,TGCGCCAGCAGCAAGACAGGGGCGGATGGCTACACCTTC,CASSKTGADGYTF
TRBJ1-2,TRBD1,TRBV27,NA,TGTGCCAGCAGTTTAGGACAGGGGCGCTATGGCTACACCTTC,CASSLGQGRYGYTF
TRBJ2-3,NA,TRBV5-1,NA,TGCGCCAGCAGCTTGGAGTGGGCAAGACCCACAGATACGCAGTATTTT,CASSLEWARPTDTQYF
TRBJ1-3,NA,TRBV11-2,NA,TGTGCCAGCAGCTTCGGGGGGGACTCTGGAAACACCATATATTTT,CASSFGGDSGNTIYF
TRBJ2-7,NA,TRBV5-1,once,TGCGCCAGCAGCTCGGGTATCGGGGGCGCCTACGAGCAGTACTTC,CASSSGIGGAYEQYF
TRBJ2-7,TRBD2,TRBV27,many,TGTGCCAGCAGTTCTAGCGGGAGTAGCTCCTACGAGCAGTACTTC,CASSSSGSSSYEQYF
TRBJ2-3,TRBD2,TRBV6-4,medium-sized,TGTGCCAGCAGTGACTCGACTAGCGGGGGGGATACGCAGTATTTT,CASSDSTSGGDTQYF
TRBJ2-3,TRBD1,TRBV5-6,NA,TGTGCCAGCAGCAACGTTCGAGGGGGCTTGAGCACAGATACGCAGTATTTT,CASSNVRGGLSTDTQYF
TRBJ2-6,NA,TRBV5-6,NA,TGTGCCAGCAGCATTACAGGAACTGGGGCCAACGTCCTGACTTTC,CASSITGTGANVLTF
TRBJ1-2,NA,TRBV11-2,NA,TGTGCCAGCAGCTTAGACCTCGGGGGCTACACCTTC,CASSLDLGGYTF